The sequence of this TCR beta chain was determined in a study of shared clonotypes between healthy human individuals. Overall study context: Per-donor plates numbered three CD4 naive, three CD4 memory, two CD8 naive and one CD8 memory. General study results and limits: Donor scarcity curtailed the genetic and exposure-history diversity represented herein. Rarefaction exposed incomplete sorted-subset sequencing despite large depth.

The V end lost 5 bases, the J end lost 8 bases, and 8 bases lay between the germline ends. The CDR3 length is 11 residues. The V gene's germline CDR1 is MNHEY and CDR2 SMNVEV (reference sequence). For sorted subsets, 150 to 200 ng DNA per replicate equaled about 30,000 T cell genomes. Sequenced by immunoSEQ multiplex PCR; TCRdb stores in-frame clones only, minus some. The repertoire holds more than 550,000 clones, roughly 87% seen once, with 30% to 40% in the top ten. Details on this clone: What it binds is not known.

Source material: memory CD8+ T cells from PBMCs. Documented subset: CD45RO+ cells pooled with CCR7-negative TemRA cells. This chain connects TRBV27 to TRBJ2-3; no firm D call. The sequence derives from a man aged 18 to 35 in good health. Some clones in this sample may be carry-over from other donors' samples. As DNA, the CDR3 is TGTGCCAGCAGTGCCTTCGGTACGCAGTATTTT. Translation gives CASSAFGTQYF.